Listed here are 9 T cell receptor beta chains from one sample, sequenced in a study of OX40 agonist ivuxolimab in advanced cancers. The data were produced by immunoSEQ multiplex PCR, yet TCRdb's version contains in-frame clones alone and is incomplete. The profile shows about 55,000 clones, around 88% of them singletons. The sequences come from CD4+ or CD8+ T cells sorted from blood, collected in a trial of the OX40 agonist ivuxolimab. The receptors derive from an adult with an advanced solid tumor such as melanoma, head and neck, liver or kidney cancer.

This clone was detected once. The rearrangement links TRBV15 to TRBJ1-5; 8 bases are a match to TRBD1. Germline V gives CDR1 LNHNV, CDR2 YYDKDF (reference sequence). Unmatched junction bases numbered 15, after V lost 0 bases and J lost 5 bases. The CDR3 runs 19 residues. The CDR3 DNA is TGTGCCACCAGCAGAGATAGGGGAATCGGGCAGGGGGCACATCAGCCCCAGCATTTT. Amino acids: CATSRDRGIGQGAHQPQHF.

This chain joins TRBV2 and TRBJ1-2, with 7 bases matching TRBD1. V lost 6 bases, J lost 1 base, and 2 bases stayed unmatched. The CDR3 sequence is 13 residues long. CDR1 is SNHLY and CDR2 is FYNNEI in the germline V gene. The chain's CDR3 is CASSRQGNYGYTF. CDR3 nucleotide sequence: TGTGCCAGCAGCCGACAGGGTAACTATGGCTACACCTTC.

The chain couples TRBV18 to TRBJ2-7; TRBD1 agrees at 7 bases. This CDR3 comprises 13 residues. Germline V gene sequence: CDR1 KGHSH, CDR2 LQKENI. The J segment lost 3 bases and the V segment lost 3 bases, leaving 2 bases of the junction unmatched. The CDR3 nucleotides are TGTGCCAGCTCACCGGGACAGAGCTACGAGCAGTACTTC. This translates into CASSPGQSYEQYF.

The chain uses TRBV7-3 and TRBJ2-1; 7 bases align to TRBD2. Per the germline V gene, CDR1 is SGHTA and CDR2 is FQGTGA. The length of the CDR3 is 15 residues. J was trimmed by 9 bases and V by 1 base; bases with no gene match: 9. The CDR3 nucleotides are TGTGCCAGCAGCTTAAGTGGCGGGAGTCTTAGTGAGCAGTTCTTC. Protein sequence: CASSLSGGSLSEQFF.

V gene TRBV27 combines with J gene TRBJ2-7; D perhaps matches TRBD2 (6 bases). Germline values: CDR1 MNHEY, CDR2 SMNVEV (reference sequence). With 6 bases removed from V and 3 bases from J, the gap between germline ends came to 18 bases. This CDR3 is built from 15 residues. The CDR3 DNA sequence: TGTGCCAGCAGACTCGGGAGACCGACTCTCTACGAGCAGTACTTC. This codes for CASRLGRPTLYEQYF.

The chain links TRBV28 to TRBJ1-5, with a possible D match to TRBD1 (6 bases). Trimming stripped 7 bases from V and 2 bases from J, with 21 bases between. Germline assignment: CDR1 MDHEN and CDR2 SYDVKM. The CDR3 runs 17 residues. The CDR3 sequence: CASNPLGAGDGNQPQHF. In DNA, the CDR3 is TGTGCCAGCAACCCCTTAGGGGCAGGGGATGGCAATCAGCCCCAGCATTTT.

This chain joins TRBV18 and TRBJ2-7, with a weak D call TRBD1 (6 bases). The germline V and J ends were trimmed by 6 bases and 2 bases, with 14 bases remaining between them. This CDR3 region has 14 residues. In germline, CDR1 is KGHSH, CDR2 LQKENI. The CDR3 nucleotides are TGTGCCAGCTCCCCGGCCCAGGGGCCCTACGAGCAGTACTTC. This translates into CASSPAQGPYEQYF.

The chain recombines TRBV10-3 with TRBJ2-7, with D perhaps matching TRBD2 (6 bases). CDR1 is ENHRY, CDR2 SYGVKD, per germline. V was cut by 0 bases and J by 7 bases, with 10 bases left in between. CDR3 size: 13 residues. The CDR3 loop is CAISESTGGEQYF. CDR3 nucleotides: TGTGCCATCAGTGAGTCAACAGGAGGGGAGCAGTACTTC.

The CDR3 DNA is TGTGCCAGCAGTTACTTACGGGGCAACTCCTACGAGCAGTACTTC. Its translation: CASSYLRGNSYEQYF. The chain recombines TRBV6-5 with TRBJ2-7; D may match TRBD1 or TRBD2 (5 bases each). Trimming cost V 1 base and J 0 bases, with 10 bases left between them. Germline V CDR1 and CDR2: MNHEY, SVGAGI. This CDR3 is built from 15 residues.